This T cell receptor beta chain was identified in a study of early T cells in non-severe SARS-CoV-2 infection. Study background: Unpaired chains resulted from sequencing bulk RNA of unsorted whole blood. Study-wide points: VDJdb matching favored anti-spike CD8 responses, missing private and CD4 specificities.

CDR3 length: 16 residues. Germline V gene lookup returns CDR1 LNHDA and CDR2 SQIVND (reference sequence). In the library, individual cDNA molecules carried attached unique molecular identifiers. Via MiXCR, TCRdb re-called the 5' RACE reads, giving one row per CDR3 protein. The data show 85,000 to 95,000 distinct CDR3 sequences, approximately 16% seen once. This clonotype has only a few counts. Its target is unknown. This material consisted of whole blood, taken at baseline. This TCR was recovered from an adult who was a healthcare worker with PCR-confirmed SARS-CoV-2 infection or an uninfected control (not recorded which). This sequence joins TRBV19 and TRBJ2-6; the D gene is possibly TRBD1 (5 bases). The CDR3 region has the DNA TGTGGTTGTTGGGGCCCACGCCTCTCTGGGGCCAACGTCCTGACTTTC. Translating it yields CGCWGPRLSGANVLTF.